This T cell receptor beta chain stems from a study of blood T cell repertoires in COVID-19. Clones were sequenced by immunoSEQ multiplex PCR, and TCRdb holds only the in-frame ones, with some missing. Found here are 150,000 to 180,000 clones, roughly four fifths of them singletons; the top ten hold roughly 1.7%. CDR1 and CDR2 from the germline V gene are LGHDT and YNNKEL (reference sequence). The CDR3 totals 16 residues. V dropped 4 bases and J dropped 2 bases, with 17 bases sitting between them. Judged by abundance, this clone is medium-sized (0.01 to 0.1%). Sequenced material: peripheral blood. The chain uses TRBV3-1 (or the pseudogene TRBV3-2) and TRBJ1-2; D perhaps matches TRBD1 (5 bases). The sequence came from a man at least 80 years old with acute or convalescent COVID-19. Here the CDR3 DNA reads TGTGCCAGCAGCCTTCGGACCCAGGGAGGGAACTATGGCTACACCTTC. It encodes CASSLRTQGGNYGYTF.